The 8 T cell receptor beta chains in this list originate from one sample, sequenced in a study of breast tumors, draining lymph nodes, adjacent tissues. Samples came from axillary lymph nodes draining the breast cancer. TCRdb called the multiplex PCR reads again in MiXCR, with one record for every CDR3 protein. Among fewer than 200,000 distinct CDR3 sequences listed, approximately 33% were seen once. Sample: axillary lymph node tissue. These TCRs come from a female donor with breast cancer. Some clones in this sample may be carry-over from other donors' samples.

This sequence joins TRBV6-6 and TRBJ2-5; D gene ambiguous. Germline CDR1 and CDR2: MNHNY and SVGAGI (reference sequence). This CDR3 contains 11 residues. Trimming took 5 bases from V and 7 from J, leaving 8 bases between them. The CDR3: CASSDRTTQYF. As DNA, the CDR3 is TGTGCCAGCAGTGACCGCACGACCCAGTACTTC.

This clonotype was counted at least ten times. The DNA of the CDR3 is TGCAGCGTTGATCCGCTTGGGGGTGCAGGCTACACCTTC. Encoded protein: CSVDPLGGAGYTF. The V call is TRBV29-1, the J call TRBJ1-2, with TRBD1 as a possible D gene (5 bases). CDR3 length: 13 residues. V lost 3 bases and J lost 8, with 16 bases in between. CDR1 SQVTM and CDR2 ANQGSEA come from the germline V gene.

This clonotype has at least ten counts. The genes are TRBV20-1 and TRBJ2-1; the match to TRBD2 covers 10 bases. The junction had 7 bases not matched to a gene; V was cut back by 6 bases and J by 5 bases. This CDR3 region has 14 residues. CDR1 and CDR2 from the germline V gene are DFQATT and SNEGSKA (reference sequence). DNA of the CDR3: TGCAGTGCCCATTCTAGCGGGGGAGACAATGAGCAGTTCTTC. This gives the protein CSAHSSGGDNEQFF.

On this clonotype: A much larger clone differs by one base, so this may be a read error. The V gene is TRBV6-1, the J gene TRBJ2-7; D uncertain. In germline, CDR1 is MNHNS, CDR2 SASEGT. The length of the CDR3 is 12 residues. CDR3 amino acids: CVSSEFHYEQYF. As DNA, the CDR3 is TGTGTCAGCAGTGAATTCCACTACGAGCAGTACTTC.

This chain connects TRBV11-2 to TRBJ1-1; D unclear. Trimming took off 4 bases at V and 3 bases at J, with 9 bases between the two ends. The CDR3 is 13 residues long. The germline V gene encodes CDR1 SGHAT and CDR2 FQNNGV. CDR3 sequence (DNA): TGTGCCAGCAGCTCCGGCGCCGACACTGAAGCTTTCTTT. Its protein product is CASSSGADTEAFF.

This chain links TRBV12-3 or TRBV12-4 with TRBJ1-2; weak D call: TRBD1 (5 bases). Trimming took off 6 bases at V and 14 bases at J, with 16 bases between the two ends. The CDR3 is 11 residues long. CDR3 bases: TGTGCCAGCAGAAAGGGGAGCGATGGGACCTTC. Amino acids: CASRKGSDGTF.

The sample holds many counts of this clonotype. V gene TRBV4-1 combines with J gene TRBJ2-7; a weak D match, TRBD1 (5 bases). Between the trimmed V and J ends, which lost 0 bases and 0 bases, there was a span of 12 bases. The CDR3 spans 16 residues. Looked up from germline, CDR1 is MGHRA and CDR2 is YSYEKL. The CDR3 region has the DNA TGCGCCAGCAGCCAAGATTTTCCAGGGCTCTCCTACGAGCAGTACTTC. It yields the protein CASSQDFPGLSYEQYF.

This clonotype has at least ten counts. The gene calls are TRBV4-2 and TRBJ2-7; 13 positions agree with TRBD2. The CDR3 contains 17 residues. V trimming: 2 bases; J trimming: 3 bases; junction bases outside the gene matches: 7. Germline V gene sequence: CDR1 LGHNA, CDR2 YNFKEQ. CDR3 DNA: TGTGCCAGCAGCCAATTCCGGACTAGCGGGAGTATCTACGAGCAGTACTTC. Its protein product is CASSQFRTSGSIYEQYF.